The 14 T cell receptor beta chains in this list originate from one sample, sequenced in a study of blood T cell repertoires in COVID-19. TCRdb's table, derived via immunoSEQ multiplex PCR, lists solely in-frame clones and lacks some. The sample comprises 90,000 to 150,000 clones, around nine tenths of which are singletons, and 0.88% rests with the top ten. Sequenced material: peripheral blood. These receptors came from a woman between 45 and 65 years old with active or convalescent COVID-19.

The chain is built from TRBV2 and TRBJ2-1; 8 bases are a match to TRBD2. V trimming: 1 base; J trimming: 0 bases; junction bases outside the gene matches: 14. The CDR3 is 20 amino acids. The germline V gene has CDR1 SNHLY and CDR2 FYNNEI. The CDR3 reads CASSEDLGLGDPSSYNEQFF. The CDR3 DNA reads TGTGCCAGCAGTGAAGATTTGGGACTAGGCGACCCCAGCTCCTACAATGAGCAGTTCTTC.

V is TRBV4-3 and J is TRBJ2-1; TRBD2 agrees at 12 bases. Trimming took 6 bases from V and 8 from J; bases not matched to a gene: 8. There are 15 residues in the CDR3. From germline, CDR1 is LGHNA and CDR2 YSLEER. CDR3 protein: CASSFGLAGKDEQFF. Written as DNA, the CDR3 is TGCGCCAGCAGTTTTGGACTAGCGGGAAAGGATGAGCAGTTCTTC.

The DNA of the CDR3 is TGTGCCAGCAGCCCGCGACAGGGCCACGGGGAGCTGTTTTTT. It encodes CASSPRQGHGELFF. This chain joins TRBV9 and TRBJ2-2; TRBD1 matches 7 bases. With 4 bases clipped from V and 7 bases from J, the junction kept 7 bases outside the gene matches. Germline assignment: CDR1 SGDLS and CDR2 YYNGEE. This CDR3 is 14 amino acids long.

V gene TRBV6-5 combines with J gene TRBJ1-1, with 10 bases fitting TRBD1. The CDR3 runs 14 residues. With V trimmed by 6 bases and J by 5 bases, 6 bases remained unmatched. Germline loops: CDR1 MNHEY, CDR2 SVGAGI. For the CDR3, the DNA is TGTGCCAGCAGCCCAGGACAGGGGGGGACTGAAGCTTTCTTT. This translates into CASSPGQGGTEAFF.

With regard to this clone: Other DNA variants within this sample encode the same CDR3. The genes are TRBV10-3 and TRBJ1-3; D gene ambiguous. This CDR3 has 13 amino acids. Germline V gene data show CDR1 as ENHRY and CDR2 as SYGVKD. Trimming shortened V by 0 bases and J by 4 bases, and 4 bases separated the two germline ends. The CDR3 sequence: CAISESGGNTIYF. CDR3 in DNA: TGTGCCATCAGTGAGTCCGGGGGAAACACCATATATTTT.

This chain uses TRBV7-2 with TRBJ2-2; D might be TRBD2 (5 bases). CDR1 is SGHTA and CDR2 is FQGNSA in the germline V gene. The CDR3 runs 16 residues. Trimming left V 3 bases short and J 4 bases short, with 15 bases between. The CDR3 protein is CASSLAGLALTGELFF. The DNA for the CDR3 is TGTGCCAGCAGCTTGGCTGGGCTAGCCCTCACCGGGGAGCTGTTTTTT. Filled out from reference TRBV7-2 and TRBJ2-2, the complete variable domain reads GAGVSQSPSNKVTEKGKDVELRCDPISGHTALYWYRQSLGQGLEFLIYFQGNSAPDKSGLPSDRFSAERTGGSVSTLTIQRTQQEDSAVYLCASSLAGLALTGELFFGEGSRLTVL.

The chain has TRBV28 and TRBJ1-1; D gene ambiguous. Trimming shortened V by 5 bases and J by 1 base, and 11 bases separated the two germline ends. CDR1 and CDR2 from the germline V gene are MDHEN and SYDVKM. The CDR3 has 14 residues. This chain's CDR3 is CASSGGRRNTEAFF. Written as DNA, the CDR3 is TGTGCCAGCAGTGGAGGACGTCGGAACACTGAAGCTTTCTTT.

V and J are TRBV12-5 and TRBJ2-1; D is perhaps TRBD2 (7 bases). The V gene's germline CDR1 is LGHNT and CDR2 FRNRAP. CDR3 length: 13 residues. Trimming stripped 6 bases from V and 8 bases from J, with 14 bases between. In DNA, the CDR3 is TGTGCTAGTGGGCAGGGGAGGGACGATGAGCAGTTCTTC. It specifies CASGQGRDDEQFF.

J is TRBJ2-7 and V is TRBV5-1; 10 bases fit TRBD2. V shed 0 bases, J shed 3 bases, and the junction held 3 bases outside the gene matches. The CDR3 loop spans 15 amino acids. Germline CDR1 reads SGHRS; CDR2 reads YFSETQ. CDR3 sequence reads: CASSLELAGFYEQYF. The CDR3 bases are TGCGCCAGCAGCTTGGAACTAGCGGGATTCTACGAGCAGTACTTC.

V and J are TRBV28 and TRBJ2-2, with D possibly being TRBD2 (6 bases). Germline V CDR1 and CDR2: MDHEN, SYDVKM. V shed 8 bases and J shed 5 bases, with 15 bases lying between them. The CDR3 extends over 14 amino acids. The CDR3 DNA is TGTGCCAGCCGCGACGGAGGGAGGACCGGGGAGCTGTTTTTT. Protein: CASRDGGRTGELFF.

The chain carries TRBV6-5 and TRBJ2-3; weak D call: TRBD2 (6 bases). Per germline, CDR1 MNHEY and CDR2 SVGAGI. The CDR3 runs 16 residues. Trimming pared 1 base from V and 0 bases from J, leaving 11 bases between. CDR3 region: CASSYWGTSSTDTQYF. CDR3 DNA: TGTGCCAGCAGTTACTGGGGGACTTCGAGCACAGATACGCAGTATTTT.

This clone was counted once. The chain carries TRBV2 and TRBJ2-5; 8 bases fit TRBD2. V gave up 3 bases and J gave up 4 bases; unmatched junction bases: 4. CDR3 length equals 14 residues. The germline gives CDR1 SNHLY, CDR2 FYNNEI. The CDR3 sequence is CASSESGGRETQYF. As DNA, the CDR3 is TGTGCCAGCAGTGAGAGCGGGGGCCGAGAGACCCAGTACTTC.

The gene calls are TRBV10-3 and TRBJ1-6; TRBD1 matches 8 bases. Germline V gene lookup returns CDR1 ENHRY and CDR2 SYGVKD. J was trimmed by 10 bases and V by 11 bases; bases with no gene match: 13. This CDR3 spans 14 amino acids. The CDR3, as DNA: TGTGCCTCGACAGGGGTTGGTTTTGGGTCACCCCTCCACTTT. Protein: CASTGVGFGSPLHF.

The chain employs TRBV29-1 and TRBJ2-1, with a possible D match to TRBD2 (6 bases). CDR1 and CDR2 (germline): SQVTM, ANQGSEA. The CDR3 is 17 residues long. The ends were cut back, 4 bases at V and 3 bases at J, with 22 bases in the middle. The CDR3 DNA follows: TGCAGCGTTGGGGGTGGGGACTCGCCCGGAGGCTACAATGAGCAGTTCTTC. It translates to CSVGGGDSPGGYNEQFF.